This T cell receptor beta chain was recovered during a study of high-grade serous ovarian cancer treatment subgroups. Overall study: Samples averaged approximately 14,000 reads and thousands of unique TCR beta rearrangements. Study-wide results and caveats: CDR1 and CDR2 were left unanalyzed; analyses focused on CDR3. Bulk tumor TCR sequencing gave no spatial information.

The tumor samples were collected prior to definitive surgery or chemotherapy. TCRdb's table, derived via immunoSEQ multiplex PCR, lists solely in-frame clones and lacks some. Here the sample spans thousands of clones, just under 80% being singletons. About this clone itself: The antigen is not known.

The clonotype comes from a human donor with high-grade serous ovarian cancer. The sample comprised tumor tissue.

The CDR3 sequence: CASSLAPGDTQYF. DNA for the CDR3: TGTGCCAGCAGCTTAGCGCCAGGAGATACGCAGTATTTT. The V and J genes are TRBV11-1 and TRBJ2-3; the D is unclear. CDR3 length: 13 residues. Germline lookup yields CDR1 SGHAT and CDR2 FQDESV (reference sequence). V was cut by 0 bases and J by 5 bases, with 6 bases left in between.